The rows below give T cell receptor beta chains drawn from one sample of a study of shared clonotypes between healthy human individuals. Libraries were prepared by immunoSEQ multiplex PCR; TCRdb keeps only in-frame clonotypes and omits some of them. This table holds hundreds of thousands of clones, roughly 98% found once. The sequencing input was naive CD8+ T cells sorted from blood. The source is a man aged 25-40 years in good health. Both conserved end residues are part of each CDR3. A D gene is named only where the DNA matches it firmly. The listing skips clone size in some rows; elsewhere it reads once, few, many or a size class.

CDR3: CASSESEGDVRRGYTF
DNA: TGTGCCAGCAGTGAAAGTGAAGGGGACGTGAGAAGGGGCTACACCTTC
V: TRBV25-1
size: .
D: .
length: 16
J: TRBJ1-2

CDR3: CASSEAQFGGDQPQHF
DNA: TGTGCCAGCAGTGAAGCGCAGTTCGGGGGGGATCAGCCCCAGCATTTT
V: TRBV6-1
size: .
D: .
length: 16
J: TRBJ1-5

CDR3: CAVGGNQPQHF
DNA: TGTGCCGTCGGGGGGAATCAGCCCCAGCATTTT
V: TRBV27
size: .
D: .
length: 11
J: TRBJ1-5

CDR3: CASSSMPGGRLNEQFF
DNA: TGTGCCAGCAGCTCCATGCCAGGGGGGCGCCTCAATGAGCAGTTCTTC
V: TRBV9
size: once
D: .
length: 16
J: TRBJ2-1

CDR3: CASSDMARAFF
DNA: TGTGCCAGCAGTGATATGGCACGAGCTTTCTTT
V: TRBV2
size: .
D: .
length: 11
J: TRBJ1-1

CDR3: CASSFLAGDEQYF
DNA: TGTGCCAGCAGCTTCCTAGCGGGGGACGAGCAGTACTTC
V: TRBV7-9
size: .
D: TRBD2
length: 13
J: TRBJ2-7

CDR3: CASSEIRGQGILETQYF
DNA: TGCGCCAGCAGTGAGATTAGGGGACAGGGTATATTAGAGACCCAGTACTTC
V: TRBV10-2
size: .
D: TRBD1
length: 17
J: TRBJ2-5

CDR3: CASRPKGVHNEQFF
DNA: TGTGCCAGCAGGCCGAAGGGGGTCCACAATGAGCAGTTCTTC
V: TRBV28
size: .
D: .
length: 14
J: TRBJ2-1

CDR3: CASSPSVSYEQYF
DNA: TGCGCCAGCAGCCCTAGCGTTTCCTACGAGCAGTACTTC
V: TRBV4-1
size: .
D: .
length: 13
J: TRBJ2-7

CDR3: CASSSSGRWTGELFF
DNA: TGCGCCAGCAGCTCTAGCGGGAGATGGACCGGGGAGCTGTTTTTT
V: TRBV5-1
size: .
D: TRBD2
length: 15
J: TRBJ2-2

CDR3: CATSPRGAGTGVYGYTF
DNA: TGTGCCACCAGCCCTCGTGGGGCCGGGACAGGGGTTTACGGCTACACCTTC
V: TRBV15
size: once
D: TRBD1
length: 17
J: TRBJ1-2

CDR3: CASSPALGNTYGYTF
DNA: TGCGCCAGCAGCCCTGCGTTAGGAAACACCTATGGCTACACCTTC
V: TRBV5-1
size: .
D: .
length: 15
J: TRBJ1-2

CDR3: CSVRDIRDTEAFF
DNA: TGCAGCGTACGGGACATCCGGGACACTGAAGCTTTCTTT
V: TRBV29-1
size: .
D: .
length: 13
J: TRBJ1-1

CDR3: CASSVRDAISGRHPNEQFF
DNA: TGTGCCAGCAGCGTCCGGGACGCTATTAGCGGGAGACACCCCAATGAGCAGTTCTTC
V: TRBV11-3
size: .
D: TRBD2
length: 19
J: TRBJ2-1

CDR3: CASSYKDATNEKLFF
DNA: TGCGCCAGCAGTTACAAAGACGCAACTAATGAAAAACTGTTTTTT
V: TRBV5-1
size: once
D: .
length: 15
J: TRBJ1-4

CDR3: CASFDPSSYEQYF
DNA: TGTGCCAGCTTCGACCCGAGCTCCTACGAGCAGTACTTC
V: TRBV11-2
size: .
D: .
length: 13
J: TRBJ2-7

CDR3: CASKKPGRWNIQYF
DNA: TGTGCCAGCAAGAAACCAGGACGGTGGAACATTCAGTACTTC
V: TRBV27
size: .
D: .
length: 14
J: TRBJ2-4

CDR3: CSVEGRRENTEAFF
DNA: TGCAGCGTTGAAGGGCGGCGTGAGAACACTGAAGCTTTCTTT
V: TRBV29-1
size: .
D: .
length: 14
J: TRBJ1-1

CDR3: CASSLSGTYGYTF
DNA: TGTGCCAGCAGCTTGTCAGGGACCTATGGCTACACCTTC
V: TRBV5-6
size: .
D: .
length: 13
J: TRBJ1-2

CDR3: CASSLKGFEQYF
DNA: TGTGCCAGCAGCTTGAAGGGTTTCGAGCAGTACTTC
V: TRBV5-5
size: .
D: .
length: 12
J: TRBJ2-7

CDR3: CASSSVAGGSSGELFF
DNA: TGTGCCAGCAGTTCAGTCGCAGGGGGCTCATCCGGGGAGCTGTTTTTT
V: TRBV28
size: .
D: TRBD1
length: 16
J: TRBJ2-2

CDR3: CSVPPNTEAFF
DNA: TGCAGCGTCCCCCCTAACACTGAAGCTTTCTTT
V: TRBV29-1
size: .
D: .
length: 11
J: TRBJ1-1

CDR3: CASSLPREGPGANVLTF
DNA: TGTGCCAGCAGCTTACCTCGGGAGGGACCTGGGGCCAACGTCCTGACTTTC
V: TRBV7-8
size: .
D: TRBD2
length: 17
J: TRBJ2-6

CDR3: CASSIGGGNTEAFF
DNA: TGTGCCAGTAGTATAGGCGGGGGCAACACTGAAGCTTTCTTT
V: TRBV19
size: once
D: .
length: 14
J: TRBJ1-1

CDR3: CASSIIGFDRAPGNTIYF
DNA: TGTGCCAGTAGTATAATCGGGTTTGACAGGGCACCTGGAAACACCATATATTTT
V: TRBV19
size: .
D: TRBD1
length: 18
J: TRBJ1-3

CDR3: CASSQTLAGEADTQYF
DNA: TGTGCCAGCAGTCAAACCCTAGCGGGAGAGGCAGATACGCAGTATTTT
V: TRBV28
size: .
D: TRBD2
length: 16
J: TRBJ2-3

CDR3: CASSLKRQVFYEQYF
DNA: TGTGCCAGCAGCTTAAAGCGCCAGGTATTCTACGAGCAGTACTTC
V: TRBV7-9
size: .
D: .
length: 15
J: TRBJ2-7

CDR3: CSVVRTDTYEQYF
DNA: TGCAGCGTTGTTCGGACGGACACCTACGAGCAGTACTTC
V: TRBV29-1
size: once
D: .
length: 13
J: TRBJ2-7

CDR3: CASSLGTYEQYF
DNA: TGTGCCAGCAGCCTTGGGACCTACGAGCAGTACTTC
V: TRBV6-6
size: .
D: .
length: 12
J: TRBJ2-7

CDR3: CASSLKTGSYNEQFF
DNA: TGTGCCAGCAGCTTGAAGACAGGATCCTACAATGAGCAGTTCTTC
V: TRBV7-2
size: .
D: .
length: 15
J: TRBJ2-1

CDR3: CASSFEVQAYTGELFF
DNA: TGTGCCAGCAGTTTTGAGGTACAGGCTTACACCGGGGAGCTGTTTTTT
V: TRBV7-6
size: .
D: .
length: 16
J: TRBJ2-2

CDR3: CASSLPGTGILDGYTF
DNA: TGTGCCAGCAGCTTACCCGGGACAGGGATTTTGGATGGCTACACCTTC
V: TRBV7-3
size: .
D: TRBD1
length: 16
J: TRBJ1-2

CDR3: CASSQGAGAYEQYF
DNA: TGCGCCAGCAGCCAGGGAGCGGGAGCCTACGAGCAGTACTTC
V: TRBV5-1
size: .
D: TRBD2
length: 14
J: TRBJ2-7

CDR3: CASRTNTIYF
DNA: TGTGCCAGCAGAACCAACACCATATATTTT
V: TRBV2
size: .
D: .
length: 10
J: TRBJ1-3

CDR3: CASSLGADYEQYF
DNA: TGTGCCAGCAGCCTCGGAGCGGACTACGAGCAGTACTTC
V: TRBV9
size: .
D: .
length: 13
J: TRBJ2-7

CDR3: CASSYRDSYEQYF
DNA: TGTGCCAGCAGCTACCGGGACAGCTACGAGCAGTACTTC
V: TRBV7-6
size: .
D: TRBD1
length: 13
J: TRBJ2-7

CDR3: CASSFSDTQYF
DNA: TGTGCCAGCAGCTTTTCGGATACGCAGTATTTT
V: TRBV7-9
size: few
D: .
length: 11
J: TRBJ2-3

CDR3: CASSQDRGFGYGYTF
DNA: TGCGCCAGCAGCCAAGATCGGGGTTTTGGGTATGGCTACACCTTC
V: TRBV4-3
size: .
D: .
length: 15
J: TRBJ1-2

CDR3: CASSREPYYGELFF
DNA: TGTGCCAGTAGTAGGGAACCCTACTACGGGGAGCTGTTTTTT
V: TRBV19
size: few
D: .
length: 14
J: TRBJ2-2

CDR3: CASSKDRTNYGYTF
DNA: TGTGCCAGCAGCAAGGACAGGACTAACTATGGCTACACCTTC
V: TRBV9
size: .
D: TRBD1
length: 14
J: TRBJ1-2

CDR3: CASRGTSGRGGYNEQFF
DNA: TGTGCCAGCCGGGGGACTAGCGGGAGGGGTGGTTACAATGAGCAGTTCTTC
V: TRBV7-9
size: once
D: TRBD2
length: 17
J: TRBJ2-1

CDR3: CASSPDPRGSSTDTQYF
DNA: TGTGCCAGCAGCCCCGACCCGCGCGGGAGCAGCACAGATACGCAGTATTTT
V: TRBV7-2
size: .
D: TRBD2
length: 17
J: TRBJ2-3

CDR3: CAWSSLGHTDTQYF
DNA: TGTGCCTGGAGCTCTCTAGGGCACACAGATACGCAGTATTTT
V: TRBV30
size: .
D: .
length: 14
J: TRBJ2-3

CDR3: CASSAGLAGADTQYF
DNA: TGTGCCAGCAGCGCCGGACTAGCGGGAGCCGATACGCAGTATTTT
V: TRBV9
size: .
D: TRBD2
length: 15
J: TRBJ2-3

CDR3: CASSSLWGYARTDTQYF
DNA: TGTGCCAGCAGTTCCCTCTGGGGGTACGCCCGCACAGATACGCAGTATTTT
V: TRBV27
size: .
D: .
length: 17
J: TRBJ2-3

CDR3: CASTAPPLGEVVTDTQYF
DNA: TGTGCCAGCACCGCTCCTCCGCTGGGGGAGGTAGTAACAGATACGCAGTATTTT
V: TRBV7-8
size: .
D: .
length: 18
J: TRBJ2-3

CDR3: CASRQGANYEQYF
DNA: TGTGCCAGCAGGCAGGGGGCTAACTACGAGCAGTACTTC
V: TRBV2
size: .
D: TRBD1
length: 13
J: TRBJ2-7

CDR3: CATASGTASYEQYF
DNA: TGTGCCACCGCTTCCGGGACAGCCTCCTACGAGCAGTACTTC
V: TRBV10-3
size: .
D: TRBD1
length: 14
J: TRBJ2-7

CDR3: CASSPHSEKQETQYF
DNA: TGTGCCAGCAGCCCCCATAGCGAGAAGCAAGAGACCCAGTACTTC
V: TRBV28
size: .
D: .
length: 15
J: TRBJ2-5

CDR3: CASSLRVAGDEQYF
DNA: TGTGCCAGCAGCTTGAGGGTAGCGGGTGACGAGCAGTACTTC
V: TRBV5-4
size: .
D: TRBD2
length: 14
J: TRBJ2-7

CDR3: CASSLAASGNSYNEQFF
DNA: TGTGCCAGCAGCTTAGCAGCTAGCGGGAACTCCTACAATGAGCAGTTCTTC
V: TRBV7-6
size: .
D: TRBD2
length: 17
J: TRBJ2-1

CDR3: CASSEGRGELFF
DNA: TGCGCCAGCTCTGAGGGACGCGGGGAGCTGTTTTTT
V: TRBV10-1
size: .
D: .
length: 12
J: TRBJ2-2

CDR3: CASSHRDLSYEQYF
DNA: TGTGCCAGTAGTCACCGGGACTTGTCCTACGAGCAGTACTTC
V: TRBV19
size: .
D: .
length: 14
J: TRBJ2-7

CDR3: CASSLMTGLNEKLFF
DNA: TGTGCCAGCAGCTTAATGACAGGGCTCAATGAAAAACTGTTTTTT
V: TRBV7-2
size: .
D: TRBD1
length: 15
J: TRBJ1-4

CDR3: CASSVDTGARYEQYF
DNA: TGTGCCAGCAGCGTAGACACAGGGGCACGCTACGAGCAGTACTTC
V: TRBV9
size: .
D: TRBD1
length: 15
J: TRBJ2-7